Shown below are 3 T cell receptor beta chains from a single sample sequenced in a study of memory CD4+ T cells and cytomegalovirus serostatus. The sort gate was single viable CD3+CD4+CD8-CD45RO+ cells for memory CD4+ T cells. TCRdb's table, derived via immunoSEQ multiplex PCR, lists solely in-frame clones and lacks some. Here the sample spans 45,000 to 60,000 clones, around 70% being singletons. The sequencing input was memory CD4+ T cells from blood. These receptors originate from an adult in good health and CMV-seropositive.

This rearrangement joins TRBV5-6 to TRBJ1-6, with no clear D. CDR3 length equals 13 residues. Germline V CDR1 and CDR2: SGHDT, YYEEEE. The V and J ends lost 0 bases and 10 bases respectively, with 8 bases between them. The CDR3 region is CASSLGPESPLHF. CDR3 sequence (DNA): TGTGCCAGCAGCTTGGGACCGGAATCACCCCTCCACTTT.

The chain links TRBV5-4 to TRBJ2-5; 9 bases line up with TRBD2. Unmatched junction bases numbered 6, after V lost 2 bases and J lost 4 bases. The CDR3 covers 15 residues. The V gene's germline CDR1 is SGHNT and CDR2 YYREEE (reference sequence). The CDR3: CASSLASGDPETQYF. As DNA, the CDR3 is TGTGCCAGCAGCTTAGCTAGCGGGGATCCAGAGACCCAGTACTTC.

The chain employs TRBV7-9 and TRBJ2-7, with 7 bases fitting TRBD1. The CDR3 loop spans 16 amino acids. Germline loops: CDR1 SEHNR, CDR2 FQNEAQ (reference sequence). V lost 5 bases, J lost 3 bases, and 13 bases stayed unmatched. CDR3: CASSIYSGTVDYEQYF. The CDR3 nucleotides read TGTGCCAGCAGCATTTATTCCGGGACAGTCGACTACGAGCAGTACTTC.